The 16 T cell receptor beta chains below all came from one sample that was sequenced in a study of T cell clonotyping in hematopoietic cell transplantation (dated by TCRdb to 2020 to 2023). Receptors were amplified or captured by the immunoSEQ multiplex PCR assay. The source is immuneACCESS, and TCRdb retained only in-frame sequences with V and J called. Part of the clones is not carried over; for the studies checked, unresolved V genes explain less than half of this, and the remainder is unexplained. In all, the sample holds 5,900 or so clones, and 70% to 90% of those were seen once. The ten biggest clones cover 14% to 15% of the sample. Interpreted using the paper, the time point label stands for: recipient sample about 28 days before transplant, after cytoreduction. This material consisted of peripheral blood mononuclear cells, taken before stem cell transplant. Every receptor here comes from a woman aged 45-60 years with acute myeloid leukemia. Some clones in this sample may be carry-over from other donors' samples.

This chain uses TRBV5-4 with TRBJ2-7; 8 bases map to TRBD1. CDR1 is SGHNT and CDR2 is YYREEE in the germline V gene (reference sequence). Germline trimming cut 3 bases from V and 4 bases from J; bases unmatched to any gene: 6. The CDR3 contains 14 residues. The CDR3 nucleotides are TGTGCCAGCAGCTCGGGACAGGATAATTACGAGCAGTACTTC. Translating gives CASSSGQDNYEQYF.

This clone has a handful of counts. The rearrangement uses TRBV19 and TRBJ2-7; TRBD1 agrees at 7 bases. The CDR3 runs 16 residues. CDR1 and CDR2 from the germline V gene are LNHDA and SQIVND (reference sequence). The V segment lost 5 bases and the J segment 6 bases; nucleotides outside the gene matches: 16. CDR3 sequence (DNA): TGTGCCAGTAGTGGGCAGCCGGACAGGCGAATTTTCGAGCAGTACTTC. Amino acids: CASSGQPDRRIFEQYF.

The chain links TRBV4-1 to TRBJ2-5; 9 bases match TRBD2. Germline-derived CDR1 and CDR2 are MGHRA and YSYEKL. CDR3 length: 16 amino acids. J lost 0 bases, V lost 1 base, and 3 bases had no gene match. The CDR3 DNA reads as TGCGCCAGCAGCCAAGGGGCTAGCGGGGACCAAGAGACCCAGTACTTC. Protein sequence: CASSQGASGDQETQYF.

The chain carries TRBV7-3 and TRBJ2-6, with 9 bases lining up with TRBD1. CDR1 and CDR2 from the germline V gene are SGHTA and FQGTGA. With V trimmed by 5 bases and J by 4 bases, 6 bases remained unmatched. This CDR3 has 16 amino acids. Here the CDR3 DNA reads TGTGCCAGCAGCATAGGGACAGGGTTAGGGGCCAACGTCCTGACTTTC. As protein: CASSIGTGLGANVLTF.

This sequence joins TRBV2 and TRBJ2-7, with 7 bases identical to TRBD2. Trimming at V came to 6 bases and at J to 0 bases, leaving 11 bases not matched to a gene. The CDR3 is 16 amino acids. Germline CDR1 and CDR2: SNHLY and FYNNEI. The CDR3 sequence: CASSDPGGLSSYEQYF. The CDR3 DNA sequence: TGTGCCAGCAGCGATCCGGGAGGCTTGAGCTCCTACGAGCAGTACTTC.

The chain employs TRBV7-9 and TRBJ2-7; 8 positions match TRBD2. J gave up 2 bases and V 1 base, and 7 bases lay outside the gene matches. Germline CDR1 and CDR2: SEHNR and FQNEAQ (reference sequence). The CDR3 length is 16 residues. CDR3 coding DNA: TGTGCCAGCAGCTTAGAATACGGCGGGAGGCCCTACGAGCAGTACTTC. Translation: CASSLEYGGRPYEQYF.

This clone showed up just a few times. The CDR3 reads CASTSGLLPYEQYF. The CDR3 bases are TGTGCCAGCACCTCGGGGTTACTACCCTACGAGCAGTACTTC. The chain recombines TRBV7-2 with TRBJ2-7, with a weak D call TRBD2 (5 bases). This CDR3 is built from 14 residues. Trimming removed 7 bases at V and 2 bases at J, with 15 bases between. CDR1 SGHTA and CDR2 FQGNSA come from the germline V gene.

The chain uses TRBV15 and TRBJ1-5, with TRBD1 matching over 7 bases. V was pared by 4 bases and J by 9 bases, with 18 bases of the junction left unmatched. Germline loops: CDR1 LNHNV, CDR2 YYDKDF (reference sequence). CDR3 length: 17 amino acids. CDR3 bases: TGTGCCACCAGCAAACTCCTAGGGACAGCCGAGAAATGGCCCCAGCATTTT. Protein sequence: CATSKLLGTAEKWPQHF.

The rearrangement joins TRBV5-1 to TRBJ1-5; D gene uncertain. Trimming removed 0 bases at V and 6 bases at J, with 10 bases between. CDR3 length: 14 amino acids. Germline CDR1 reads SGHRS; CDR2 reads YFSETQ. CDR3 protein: CASSLVWEFQPQHF. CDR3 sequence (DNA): TGCGCCAGCAGCTTGGTCTGGGAGTTTCAGCCCCAGCATTTT. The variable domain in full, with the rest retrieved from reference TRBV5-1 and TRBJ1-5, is KAGVTQTPRYLIKTRGQQVTLSCSPISGHRSVSWYQQTPGQGLQFLFEYFSETQRNKGNFPGRFSGRQFSNSRSEMNVSTLELGDSALYLCASSLVWEFQPQHFGDGTRLSIL.

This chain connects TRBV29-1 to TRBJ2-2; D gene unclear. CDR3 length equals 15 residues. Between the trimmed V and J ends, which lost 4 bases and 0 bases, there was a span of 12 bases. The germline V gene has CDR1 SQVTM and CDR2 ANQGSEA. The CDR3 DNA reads TGCAGCGTTGGCAGTGGTGCACCGAACACCGGGGAGCTGTTTTTT. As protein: CSVGSGAPNTGELFF.

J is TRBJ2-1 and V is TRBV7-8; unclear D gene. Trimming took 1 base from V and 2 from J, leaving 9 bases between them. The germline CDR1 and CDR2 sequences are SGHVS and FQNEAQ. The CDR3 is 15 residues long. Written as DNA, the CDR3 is TGTGCCAGCAGCTTAGATGAGGAAACCTACAATGAGCAGTTCTTC. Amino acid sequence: CASSLDEETYNEQFF.

Written as DNA, the CDR3 is TGCGCCAGCAGCCAAAACCTCTTCGGTCTAGCGGGAATTGGCGAGCAGTACTTC. Translated, it gives CASSQNLFGLAGIGEQYF. This chain connects TRBV4-1 to TRBJ2-7; 9 bases are a match to TRBD2. There are 18 residues in the CDR3. Looked up from germline, CDR1 is MGHRA and CDR2 is YSYEKL. The ends lost 2 bases at V and 6 bases at J; junction bases unmatched: 17.

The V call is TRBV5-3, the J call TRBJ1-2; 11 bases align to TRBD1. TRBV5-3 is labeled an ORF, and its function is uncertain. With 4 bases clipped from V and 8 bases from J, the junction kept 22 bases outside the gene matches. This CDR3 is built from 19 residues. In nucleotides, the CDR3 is TGTGCCAGAAGCAAGGACAGGGGGCTATTCGTTCTTTATCATCGGGGCTACACCTTC. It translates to CARSKDRGLFVLYHRGYTF.

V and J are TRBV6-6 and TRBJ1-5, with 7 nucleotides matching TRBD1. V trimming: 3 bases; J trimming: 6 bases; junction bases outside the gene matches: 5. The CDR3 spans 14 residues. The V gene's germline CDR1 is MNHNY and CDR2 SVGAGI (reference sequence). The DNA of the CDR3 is TGTGCCAGCAGTTATGGGCAGGGGGGTCAGCCCCAGCATTTT. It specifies CASSYGQGGQPQHF.

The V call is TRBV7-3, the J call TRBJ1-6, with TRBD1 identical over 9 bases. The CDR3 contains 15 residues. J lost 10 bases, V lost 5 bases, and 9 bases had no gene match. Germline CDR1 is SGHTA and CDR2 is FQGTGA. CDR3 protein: CASSPQGQGRSPLHF. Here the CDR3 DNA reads TGTGCCAGCAGCCCCCAGGGACAGGGAAGGTCACCCCTCCACTTT.

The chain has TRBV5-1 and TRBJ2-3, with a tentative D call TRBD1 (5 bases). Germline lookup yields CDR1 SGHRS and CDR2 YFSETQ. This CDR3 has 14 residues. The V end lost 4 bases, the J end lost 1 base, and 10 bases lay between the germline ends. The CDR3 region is CASSQGSGTDTQYF. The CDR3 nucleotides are TGCGCCAGCAGCCAGGGTTCAGGCACAGATACGCAGTATTTT.